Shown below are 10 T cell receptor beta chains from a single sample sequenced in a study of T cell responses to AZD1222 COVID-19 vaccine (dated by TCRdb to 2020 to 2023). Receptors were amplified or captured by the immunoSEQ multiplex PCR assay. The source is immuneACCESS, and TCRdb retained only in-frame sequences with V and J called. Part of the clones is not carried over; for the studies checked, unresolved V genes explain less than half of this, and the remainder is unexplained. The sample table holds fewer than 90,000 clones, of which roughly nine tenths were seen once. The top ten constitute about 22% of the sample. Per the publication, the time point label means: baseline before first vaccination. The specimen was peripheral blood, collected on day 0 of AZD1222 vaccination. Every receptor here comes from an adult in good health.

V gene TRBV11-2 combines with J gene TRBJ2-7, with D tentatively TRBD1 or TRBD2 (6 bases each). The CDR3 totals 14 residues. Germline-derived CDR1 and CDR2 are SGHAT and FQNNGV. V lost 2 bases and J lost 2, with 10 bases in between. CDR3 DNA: TGTGCCAGCAGCTTAACGGGGGCAACCTACGAGCAGTACTTC. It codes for CASSLTGATYEQYF.

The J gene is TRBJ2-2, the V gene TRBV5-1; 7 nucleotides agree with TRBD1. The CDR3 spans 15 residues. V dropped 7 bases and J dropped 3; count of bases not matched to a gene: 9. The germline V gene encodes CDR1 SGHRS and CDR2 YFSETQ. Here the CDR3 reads CASQGGSLDTGELFF. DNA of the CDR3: TGCGCCAGCCAAGGGGGCTCCCTCGACACCGGGGAGCTGTTTTTT.

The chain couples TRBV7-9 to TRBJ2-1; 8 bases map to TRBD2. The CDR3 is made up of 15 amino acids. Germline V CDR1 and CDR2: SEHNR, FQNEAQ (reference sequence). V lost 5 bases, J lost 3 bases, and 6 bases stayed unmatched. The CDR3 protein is CASSPSGSVYNEQFF. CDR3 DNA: TGTGCCAGCAGCCCGAGCGGGAGTGTCTACAATGAGCAGTTCTTC.

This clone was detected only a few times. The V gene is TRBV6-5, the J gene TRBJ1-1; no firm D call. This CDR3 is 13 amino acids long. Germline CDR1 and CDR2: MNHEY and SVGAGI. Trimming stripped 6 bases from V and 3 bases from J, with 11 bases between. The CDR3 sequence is CASRSRRDTEAFF. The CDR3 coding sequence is TGTGCCAGCAGATCCCGGAGGGACACTGAAGCTTTCTTT.

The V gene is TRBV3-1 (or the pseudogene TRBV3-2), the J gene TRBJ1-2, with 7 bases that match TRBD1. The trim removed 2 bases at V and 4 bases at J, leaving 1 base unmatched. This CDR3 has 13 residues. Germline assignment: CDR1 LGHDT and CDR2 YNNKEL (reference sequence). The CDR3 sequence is CASSQWDSYGYTF. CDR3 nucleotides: TGTGCCAGCAGCCAATGGGACAGCTATGGCTACACCTTC.

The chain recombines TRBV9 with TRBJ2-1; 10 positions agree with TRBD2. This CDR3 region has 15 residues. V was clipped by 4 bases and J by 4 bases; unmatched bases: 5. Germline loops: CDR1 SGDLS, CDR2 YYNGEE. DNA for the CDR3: TGTGCCAGCAGCCCCGGGACTAGCGCATACAATGAGCAGTTCTTC. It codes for CASSPGTSAYNEQFF.

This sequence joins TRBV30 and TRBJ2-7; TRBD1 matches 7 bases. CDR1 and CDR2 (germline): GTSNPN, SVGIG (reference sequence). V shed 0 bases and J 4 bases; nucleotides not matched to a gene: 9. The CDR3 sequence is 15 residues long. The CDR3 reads CAWSVPRGLGYEQYF. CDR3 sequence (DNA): TGTGCCTGGAGTGTACCTAGGGGGCTGGGGTACGAGCAGTACTTC.

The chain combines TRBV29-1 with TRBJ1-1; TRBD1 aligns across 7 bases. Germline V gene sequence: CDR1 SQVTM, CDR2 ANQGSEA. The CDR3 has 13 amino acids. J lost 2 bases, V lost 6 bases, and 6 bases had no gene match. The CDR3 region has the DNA TGCAGCGTAAAAGGGGGCTCCAACACTGAAGCTTTCTTT. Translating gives CSVKGGSNTEAFF.

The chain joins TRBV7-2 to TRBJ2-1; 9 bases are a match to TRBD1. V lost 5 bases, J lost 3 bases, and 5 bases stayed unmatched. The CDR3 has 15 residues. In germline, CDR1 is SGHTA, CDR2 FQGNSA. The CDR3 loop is CASSTGTGNYNEQFF. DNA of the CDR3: TGTGCCAGCAGCACCGGGACAGGGAACTACAATGAGCAGTTCTTC.

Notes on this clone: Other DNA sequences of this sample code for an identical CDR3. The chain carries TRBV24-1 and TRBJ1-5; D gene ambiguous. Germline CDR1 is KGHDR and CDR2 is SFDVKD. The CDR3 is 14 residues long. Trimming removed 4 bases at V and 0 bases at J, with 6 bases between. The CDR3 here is CATSEGYSNQPQHF. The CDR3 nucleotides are TGTGCCACCAGTGAAGGATATAGCAATCAGCCCCAGCATTTT.